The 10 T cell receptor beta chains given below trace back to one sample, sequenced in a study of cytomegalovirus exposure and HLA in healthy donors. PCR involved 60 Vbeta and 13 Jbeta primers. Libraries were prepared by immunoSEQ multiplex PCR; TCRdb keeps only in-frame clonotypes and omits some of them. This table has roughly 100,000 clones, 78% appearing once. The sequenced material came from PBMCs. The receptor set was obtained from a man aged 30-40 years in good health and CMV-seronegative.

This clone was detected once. CDR3 sequence (DNA): TGTGCCAGTAGTATTGTACCCCTCCAGGGCGGCCAGCCCCAGCATTTT. Encoded protein: CASSIVPLQGGQPQHF. The chain has TRBV19 and TRBJ1-5; TRBD1 might be the D (5 bases). In germline, CDR1 is LNHDA, CDR2 SQIVND (reference sequence). The CDR3 runs to 16 residues. V lost 3 bases, J lost 7 bases, and 19 bases lay in between.

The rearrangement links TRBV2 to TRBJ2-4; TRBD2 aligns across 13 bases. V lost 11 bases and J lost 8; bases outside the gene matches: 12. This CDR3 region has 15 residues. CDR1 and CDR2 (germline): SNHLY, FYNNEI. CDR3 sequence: CAARGSLAGGDIQYF. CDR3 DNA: TGTGCCGCCCGCGGTTCACTAGCGGGGGGGGACATTCAGTACTTC.

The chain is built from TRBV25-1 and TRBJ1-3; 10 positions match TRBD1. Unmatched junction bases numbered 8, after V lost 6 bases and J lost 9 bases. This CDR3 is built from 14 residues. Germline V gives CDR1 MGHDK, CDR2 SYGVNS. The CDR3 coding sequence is TGTGCCAGCAGCCCGACAGGGGGCAGGGGCACCATATATTTT. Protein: CASSPTGGRGTIYF.

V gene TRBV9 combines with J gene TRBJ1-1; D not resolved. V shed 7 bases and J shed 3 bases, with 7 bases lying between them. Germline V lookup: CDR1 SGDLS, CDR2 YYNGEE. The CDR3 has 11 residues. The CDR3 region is CASAGDTEAFF. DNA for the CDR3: TGTGCCAGCGCGGGCGACACTGAAGCTTTCTTT.

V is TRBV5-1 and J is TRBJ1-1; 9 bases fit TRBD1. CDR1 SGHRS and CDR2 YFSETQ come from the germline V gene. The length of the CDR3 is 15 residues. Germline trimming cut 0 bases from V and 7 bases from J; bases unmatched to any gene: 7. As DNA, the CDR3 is TGCGCCAGCAGCTTGGCTGGTGGACAGGGGAATGAAGCTTTCTTT. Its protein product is CASSLAGGQGNEAFF.

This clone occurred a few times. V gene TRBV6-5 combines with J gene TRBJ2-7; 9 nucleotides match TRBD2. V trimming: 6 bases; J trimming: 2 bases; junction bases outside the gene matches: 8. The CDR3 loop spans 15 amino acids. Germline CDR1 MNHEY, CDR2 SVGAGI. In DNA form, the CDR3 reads TGTGCCAGCAGGCCCCCGGGACTAGCAGCCTACGAGCAGTACTTC. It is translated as CASRPPGLAAYEQYF.

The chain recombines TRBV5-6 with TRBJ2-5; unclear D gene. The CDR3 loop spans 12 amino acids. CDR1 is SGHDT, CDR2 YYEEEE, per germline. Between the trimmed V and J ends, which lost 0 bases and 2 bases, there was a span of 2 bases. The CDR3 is CASSLVQETQYF. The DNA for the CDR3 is TGTGCCAGCAGCTTGGTACAAGAGACCCAGTACTTC.

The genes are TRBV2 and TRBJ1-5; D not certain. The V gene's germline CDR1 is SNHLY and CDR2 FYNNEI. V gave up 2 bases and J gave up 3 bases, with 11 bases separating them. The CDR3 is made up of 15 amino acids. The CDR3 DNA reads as TGTGCCAGCAGTGAATTTTACAGATCCAATCAGCCCCAGCATTTT. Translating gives CASSEFYRSNQPQHF.

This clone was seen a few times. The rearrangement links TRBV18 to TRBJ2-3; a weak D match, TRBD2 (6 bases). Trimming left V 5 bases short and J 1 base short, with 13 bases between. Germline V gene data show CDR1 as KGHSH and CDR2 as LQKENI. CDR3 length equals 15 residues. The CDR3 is CASSSKGLGTDTQYF. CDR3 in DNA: TGTGCCAGCTCATCAAAGGGACTTGGCACAGATACGCAGTATTTT.

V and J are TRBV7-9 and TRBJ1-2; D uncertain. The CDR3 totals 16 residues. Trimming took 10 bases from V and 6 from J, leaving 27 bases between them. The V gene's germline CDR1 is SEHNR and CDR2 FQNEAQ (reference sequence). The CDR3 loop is CANTLKLSRRTDGYTF. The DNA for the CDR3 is TGTGCCAACACCCTCAAGCTCAGCCGTCGGACTGATGGCTACACCTTC. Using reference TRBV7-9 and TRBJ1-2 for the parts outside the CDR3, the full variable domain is DTGVSQNPRHKITKRGQNVTFRCDPISEHNRLYWYRQTLGQGPEFLTYFQNEAQLEKSRLLSDRFSAERPKGSFSTLEIQRTEQGDSAMYLCANTLKLSRRTDGYTFGSGTRLTVV.